The 20 T cell receptor beta chains below come from one sample, sequenced in a study of T cell responses to AZD1222 COVID-19 vaccine. Assay used: immunoSEQ multiplex PCR; TCRdb lists only in-frame clones, some missing. The repertoire consists of 150,000 to 200,000 clones, with roughly 91% occurring once and the leading ten covering 1.5% to 2%. The sequences come from peripheral blood, collected on day 0 of AZD1222 vaccination. The source is an adult in good health.

The rearrangement uses TRBV14 and TRBJ1-2; 10 bases map to TRBD1. Germline V lookup: CDR1 SGHDN, CDR2 FVKESK. This CDR3 has 15 residues. Unmatched junction bases numbered 10, after V lost 4 bases and J lost 8 bases. CDR3 sequence (DNA): TGTGCCAGCAGCCGAAGTCGACAGGGGGCGGGAGGCTACACCTTC. Translated: CASSRSRQGAGGYTF.

This clone appeared a few times. The chain uses TRBV18 and TRBJ1-1; 7 nucleotides match TRBD1. V shed 5 bases, J shed 5 bases, and the junction held 5 bases outside the gene matches. Germline loops: CDR1 KGHSH, CDR2 LQKENI. There are 13 residues in the CDR3. The CDR3 spells CASSVTGVTEAFF. In DNA, the CDR3 is TGTGCCAGCTCAGTTACAGGGGTGACTGAAGCTTTCTTT. The full variable domain, its missing parts supplied by reference TRBV18 and TRBJ1-1, is NAGVMQNPRHLVRRRGQEARLRCSPMKGHSHVYWYRQLPEEGLKFMVYLQKENIIDESGMPKERFSAEFPKEGPSILRIQQVVRGDSAAYFCASSVTGVTEAFFGQGTRLTVV.

This clone came up once. The rearrangement uses TRBV28 and TRBJ1-2; TRBD1 matches 8 bases. CDR3 length: 15 amino acids. V gave up 7 bases and J gave up 5 bases; unmatched junction bases: 12. In germline, CDR1 is MDHEN, CDR2 SYDVKM. The CDR3 sequence: CASIGQGALTYGYTF. CDR3 bases: TGTGCCAGCATAGGGCAGGGGGCCTTGACTTATGGCTACACCTTC.

V usage is TRBV10-3 and J usage is TRBJ2-2; TRBD2 might be the D (6 bases). The V gene's germline CDR1 is ENHRY and CDR2 SYGVKD. The CDR3 totals 15 residues. The germline V and J ends were trimmed by 10 bases and 0 bases, with 15 bases remaining between them. The CDR3 sequence is CATVAAHANTGELFF. In DNA, the CDR3 is TGTGCCACAGTAGCGGCGCACGCGAACACCGGGGAGCTGTTTTTT.

V is TRBV10-1 and J is TRBJ2-6; either TRBD1 or TRBD2 may supply D (5 bases each). Trimming removed 3 bases at V and 4 bases at J, with 10 bases between. Germline V gene sequence: CDR1 WNHNN, CDR2 SYGVQD (reference sequence). The length of the CDR3 is 15 residues. Written as DNA, the CDR3 is TGCGCCAGCAGTGATGGGGGATCGGGGGCCAACGTCCTGACTTTC. This encodes CASSDGGSGANVLTF.

The chain has TRBV28 and TRBJ1-2; tentatively, D is TRBD1 (5 bases). V was pared by 5 bases and J by 4 bases, with 20 bases between. Germline CDR1 and CDR2: MDHEN and SYDVKM. The CDR3 totals 16 residues. CDR3 bases: TGTGCCAGCAGTCCGGGGACGACGATCAGCTCCTATGGCTACACCTTC. Translating it yields CASSPGTTISSYGYTF.

The chain couples TRBV28 to TRBJ1-2; D unresolved. Per germline, CDR1 MDHEN and CDR2 SYDVKM. Trimming shortened V by 6 bases and J by 7 bases, and 18 bases separated the two germline ends. The CDR3 loop spans 14 amino acids. CDR3 region: CASSPPPMVAGYTF. The CDR3 DNA is TGTGCCAGCAGCCCTCCCCCAATGGTTGCTGGCTACACCTTC.

This chain joins TRBV4-1 and TRBJ2-7, with 14 bases matching TRBD2. The CDR3 consists of 17 residues. CDR1 and CDR2 (germline): MGHRA, YSYEKL. Unmatched junction bases numbered 4, after V lost 0 bases and J lost 3 bases. In DNA, the CDR3 is TGCGCCAGCAGCCAAGACCAGGGACTAGCGGGAGACTACGAGCAGTACTTC. Residues: CASSQDQGLAGDYEQYF.

This chain links TRBV5-4 with TRBJ2-1; D is ambiguous. The CDR3 totals 11 residues. Trimming removed 2 bases from V and 11 bases from J, with 8 bases in between. In germline, CDR1 is SGHNT, CDR2 YYREEE (reference sequence). CDR3 DNA sequence: TGTGCCAGCAGCTTTGACGGTAAGCAGTTCTTC. The encoded protein is CASSFDGKQFF.

The chain couples TRBV7-8 to TRBJ2-1, with TRBD2 identical over 9 bases. Germline trimming cut 6 bases from V and 5 bases from J; bases unmatched to any gene: 20. Germline assignment: CDR1 SGHVS and CDR2 FQNEAQ. The CDR3 extends over 19 amino acids. CDR3 residues: CASSFHPSKKREAHNEQFF. In DNA form, the CDR3 reads TGTGCCAGCAGTTTTCACCCAAGCAAAAAGCGGGAGGCCCACAATGAGCAGTTCTTC.

The genes are TRBV13 and TRBJ1-1; D gene uncertain. Germline V CDR1 and CDR2: PRHDT, FYEKMQ (reference sequence). The ends were cut back, 4 bases at V and 7 bases at J, with 10 bases in the middle. CDR3 size: 12 residues. The CDR3 DNA follows: TGTGCCAGCAGCTCAAGGACGGTTGAAGCTTTCTTT. Its protein is CASSSRTVEAFF.

The chain combines TRBV25-1 with TRBJ2-1; the match to TRBD2 covers 10 bases. V gave up 2 bases and J gave up 4 bases; unmatched junction bases: 5. Germline loops: CDR1 MGHDK, CDR2 SYGVNS. The CDR3 is 16 amino acids. CDR3 sequence: CASSEGGSGRYNEQFF. CDR3 DNA sequence: TGTGCCAGCAGTGAAGGAGGTAGCGGGAGGTACAATGAGCAGTTCTTC.

The rearrangement joins TRBV6-2 or TRBV6-3 to TRBJ2-3; 11 bases match TRBD2. The CDR3 totals 16 residues. Germline CDR1 and CDR2: MNHEY and SVGEGT. V lost 2 bases to trimming and J lost 5 bases; unmatched junction nucleotides: 6. CDR3 sequence: CASSYTLAGGKDTQYF. As DNA, the CDR3 is TGTGCCAGCAGTTACACTCTAGCGGGGGGTAAAGATACGCAGTATTTT.

This chain connects TRBV2 to TRBJ2-7; 7 nucleotides line up with TRBD1. The germline V gene encodes CDR1 SNHLY and CDR2 FYNNEI. The CDR3 has 13 amino acids. J lost 1 base, V lost 5 bases, and 2 bases had no gene match. In nucleotides, the CDR3 is TGTGCCAGCAGTTTACAGGGGTCCTACGAGCAGTACGTC. Amino acids: CASSLQGSYEQYV.

The rearrangement uses TRBV2 and TRBJ1-6; possibly TRBD1 for D (5 bases). Between the trimmed V and J ends, which lost 3 bases and 7 bases, there was a span of 10 bases. The germline gives CDR1 SNHLY, CDR2 FYNNEI. The CDR3 spans 14 residues. CDR3 region: CASSDLTANSPLHF. CDR3 sequence (DNA): TGTGCCAGCAGTGATTTGACAGCAAATTCACCCCTCCACTTT.

CDR3 sequence: CASSTRMQETQYF. CDR3 nucleotide sequence: TGCGCCAGCAGCACCCGTATGCAAGAGACCCAGTACTTC. V usage is TRBV5-1 and J usage is TRBJ2-5; D uncertain. There are 13 residues in the CDR3. The germline V gene encodes CDR1 SGHRS and CDR2 YFSETQ. V gave up 4 bases and J gave up 2 bases, with 9 bases separating them.

V usage is TRBV5-8 and J usage is TRBJ1-6; tentatively, D is TRBD1 (5 bases). The CDR3 loop spans 15 amino acids. V was shortened by 5 bases and J by 4 bases, with 13 bases between the two germline ends. The germline V gene encodes CDR1 SGHTS and CDR2 YDEGEE. The CDR3: CASSLGTQYNSPLHF. The CDR3 DNA reads as TGTGCCAGCAGTCTTGGGACGCAATATAATTCACCCCTCCACTTT. Full variable domain (missing parts from reference TRBV5-8 and TRBJ1-6): EAGVTQSPTHLIKTRGQQATLRCSPISGHTSVYWYQQALGLGLQFLLWYDEGEERNRGNFPPRFSGRQFPNYSSELNVNALELEDSALYLCASSLGTQYNSPLHFGNGTRLTVT.

This clone was seen just once. The rearrangement joins TRBV19 to TRBJ1-5, with D perhaps matching TRBD1 (5 bases). Germline V gene sequence: CDR1 LNHDA, CDR2 SQIVND (reference sequence). The CDR3 spans 15 residues. Trimming left V 5 bases short and J 0 bases short, with 11 bases between. The CDR3 region is CASSRGSNSNQPQHF. The CDR3 DNA sequence: TGTGCCAGTAGTCGGGGGAGTAATAGCAATCAGCCCCAGCATTTT.

This chain joins TRBV5-1 and TRBJ1-1, with unresolved D. Germline assignment: CDR1 SGHRS and CDR2 YFSETQ. The V and J ends lost 2 bases and 6 bases respectively, with 14 bases between them. This CDR3 spans 14 amino acids. CDR3 protein: CASSLLPTGSEAFF. DNA of the CDR3: TGCGCCAGCAGCTTACTTCCCACGGGGTCTGAAGCTTTCTTT.

V gene TRBV11-1 combines with J gene TRBJ1-4; D gene ambiguous. The CDR3 spans 16 residues. The germline gives CDR1 SGHAT, CDR2 FQDESV (reference sequence). Trimming cost V 3 bases and J 0 bases, with 11 bases left between them. This CDR3 is CASSFSGGATNEKLFF. Written as DNA, the CDR3 is TGTGCCAGCAGCTTCTCGGGCGGAGCAACTAATGAAAAACTGTTTTTT. The complete variable domain, with remaining parts taken from reference TRBV11-1 and TRBJ1-4, reads EAEVAQSPRYKITEKSQAVAFWCDPISGHATLYWYRQILGQGPELLVQFQDESVVDDSQLPKDRFSAERLKGVDSTLKIQPAELGDSAMYLCASSFSGGATNEKLFFGSGTQLSVL.